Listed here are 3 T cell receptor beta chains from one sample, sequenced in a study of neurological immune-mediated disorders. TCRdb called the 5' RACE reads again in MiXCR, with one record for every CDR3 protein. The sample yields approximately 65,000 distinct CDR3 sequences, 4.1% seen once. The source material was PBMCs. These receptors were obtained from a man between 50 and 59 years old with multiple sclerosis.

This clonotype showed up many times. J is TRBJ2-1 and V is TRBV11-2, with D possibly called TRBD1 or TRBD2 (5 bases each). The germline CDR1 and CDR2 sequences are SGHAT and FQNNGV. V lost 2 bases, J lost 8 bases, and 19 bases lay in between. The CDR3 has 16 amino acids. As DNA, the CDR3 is TGTGCCAGCAGCTTACGGGACCGGGCCACAGGTGATGAGCAGTTCTTC. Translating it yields CASSLRDRATGDEQFF.

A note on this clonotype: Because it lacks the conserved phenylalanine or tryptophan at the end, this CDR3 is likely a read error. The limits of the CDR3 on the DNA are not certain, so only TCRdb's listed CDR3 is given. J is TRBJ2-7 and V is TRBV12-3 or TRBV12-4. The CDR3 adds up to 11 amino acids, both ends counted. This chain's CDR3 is CASSLGLYAKI.

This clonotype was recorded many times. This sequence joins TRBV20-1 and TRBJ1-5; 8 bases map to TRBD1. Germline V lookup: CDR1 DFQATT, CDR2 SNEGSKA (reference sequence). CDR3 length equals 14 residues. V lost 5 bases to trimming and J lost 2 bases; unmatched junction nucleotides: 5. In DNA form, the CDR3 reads TGCAGTGCTGAAAGGACAGGGCGCAATCAGCCCCAGCATTTT. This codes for CSAERTGRNQPQHF.